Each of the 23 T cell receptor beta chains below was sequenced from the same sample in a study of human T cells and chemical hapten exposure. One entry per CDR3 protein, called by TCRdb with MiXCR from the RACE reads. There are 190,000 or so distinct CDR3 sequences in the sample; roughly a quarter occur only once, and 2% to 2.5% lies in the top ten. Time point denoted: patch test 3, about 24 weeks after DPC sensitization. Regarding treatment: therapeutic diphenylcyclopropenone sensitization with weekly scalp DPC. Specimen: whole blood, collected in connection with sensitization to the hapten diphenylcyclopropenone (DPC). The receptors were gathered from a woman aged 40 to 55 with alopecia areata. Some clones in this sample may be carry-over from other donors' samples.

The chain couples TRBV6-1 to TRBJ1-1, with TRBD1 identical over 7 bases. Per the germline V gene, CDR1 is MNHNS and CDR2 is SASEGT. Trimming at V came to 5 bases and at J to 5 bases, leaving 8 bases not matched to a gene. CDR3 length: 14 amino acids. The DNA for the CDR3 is TGTGCCAGCAGTACCTACAGGGGAAGTACTGAAGCTTTCTTT. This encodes CASSTYRGSTEAFF.

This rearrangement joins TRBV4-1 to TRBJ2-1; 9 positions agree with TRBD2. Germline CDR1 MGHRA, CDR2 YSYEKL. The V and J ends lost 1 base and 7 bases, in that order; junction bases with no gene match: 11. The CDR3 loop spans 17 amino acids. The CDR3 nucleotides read TGCGCCAGCAGCCAAGTGGGGGGAGGCGGGAGGGGTAATGAGCAGTTCTTC. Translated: CASSQVGGGGRGNEQFF.

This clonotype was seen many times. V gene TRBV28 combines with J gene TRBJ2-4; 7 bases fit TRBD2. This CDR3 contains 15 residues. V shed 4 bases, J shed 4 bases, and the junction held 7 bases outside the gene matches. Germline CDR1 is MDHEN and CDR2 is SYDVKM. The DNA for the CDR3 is TGTGCCAGCAGTTCTGCCCCGGGACTAAAAAACATTCAGTACTTC. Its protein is CASSSAPGLKNIQYF.

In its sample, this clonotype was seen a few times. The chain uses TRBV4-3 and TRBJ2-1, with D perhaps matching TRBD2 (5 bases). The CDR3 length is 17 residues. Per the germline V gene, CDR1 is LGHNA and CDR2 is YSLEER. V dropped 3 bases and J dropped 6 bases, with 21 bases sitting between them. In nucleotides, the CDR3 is TGCGCCAGCAGCCATGACCCACCTAGCCCCGCGGGCAATGAGCAGTTCTTC. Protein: CASSHDPPSPAGNEQFF.

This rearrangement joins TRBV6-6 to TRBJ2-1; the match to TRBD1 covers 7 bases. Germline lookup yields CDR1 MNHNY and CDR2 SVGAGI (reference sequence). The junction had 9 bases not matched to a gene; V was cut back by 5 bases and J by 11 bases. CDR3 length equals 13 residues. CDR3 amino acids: CASSQPTGSKQFF. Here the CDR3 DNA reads TGTGCCAGCAGTCAACCGACAGGGTCGAAGCAGTTCTTC.

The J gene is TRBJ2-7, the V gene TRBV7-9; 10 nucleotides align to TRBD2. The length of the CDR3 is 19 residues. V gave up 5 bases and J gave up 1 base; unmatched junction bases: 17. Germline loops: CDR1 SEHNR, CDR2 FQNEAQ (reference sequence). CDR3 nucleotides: TGTGCCAGCAGCCGAGAGCGGCTAGCGGGAGCTCCACTTTCCTACGAGCAGTACTTC. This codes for CASSRERLAGAPLSYEQYF. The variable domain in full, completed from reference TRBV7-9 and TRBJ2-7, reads DTGVSQNPRHKITKRGQNVTFRCDPISEHNRLYWYRQTLGQGPEFLTYFQNEAQLEKSRLLSDRFSAERPKGSFSTLEIQRTEQGDSAMYLCASSRERLAGAPLSYEQYFGPGTRLTVT.

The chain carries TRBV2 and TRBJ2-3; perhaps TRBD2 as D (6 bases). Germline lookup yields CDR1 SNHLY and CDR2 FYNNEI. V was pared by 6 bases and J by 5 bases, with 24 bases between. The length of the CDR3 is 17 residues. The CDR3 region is CASRTRTGTLPRDTQYF. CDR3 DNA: TGTGCCAGCAGAACTCGAACCGGGACTCTCCCGCGAGATACGCAGTATTTT. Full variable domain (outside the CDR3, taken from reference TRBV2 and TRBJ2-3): EPEVTQTPSHQVTQMGQEVILRCVPISNHLYFYWYRQILGQKVEFLVSFYNNEISEKSEIFDDQFSVERPDGSNFTLKIRSTKLEDSAMYFCASRTRTGTLPRDTQYFGPGTRLTVL.

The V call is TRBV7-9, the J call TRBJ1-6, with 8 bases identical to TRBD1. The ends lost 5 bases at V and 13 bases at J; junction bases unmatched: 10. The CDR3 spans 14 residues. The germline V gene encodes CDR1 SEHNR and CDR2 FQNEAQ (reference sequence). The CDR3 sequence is CASSPGQGGFPLHF. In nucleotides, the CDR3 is TGTGCCAGCAGCCCCGGACAGGGCGGATTTCCCCTCCACTTT.

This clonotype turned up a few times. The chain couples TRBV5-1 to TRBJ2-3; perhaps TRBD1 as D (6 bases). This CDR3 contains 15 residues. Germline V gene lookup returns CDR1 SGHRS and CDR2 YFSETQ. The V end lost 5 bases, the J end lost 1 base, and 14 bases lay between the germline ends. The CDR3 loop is CASRIQGTGTDTQYF. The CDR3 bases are TGCGCCAGCAGGATACAGGGAACGGGCACAGATACGCAGTATTTT.

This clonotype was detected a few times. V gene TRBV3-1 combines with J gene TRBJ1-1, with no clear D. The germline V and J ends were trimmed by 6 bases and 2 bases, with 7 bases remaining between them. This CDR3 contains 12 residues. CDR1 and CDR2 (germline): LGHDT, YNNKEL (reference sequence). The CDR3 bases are TGTGCCAGCAGACAGCGAAACACTGAAGCTTTCTTT. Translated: CASRQRNTEAFF.

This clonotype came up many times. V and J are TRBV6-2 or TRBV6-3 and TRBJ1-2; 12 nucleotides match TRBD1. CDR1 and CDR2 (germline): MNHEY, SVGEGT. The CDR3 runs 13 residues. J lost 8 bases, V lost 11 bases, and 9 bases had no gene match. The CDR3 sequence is CAALGQGAEGYTF. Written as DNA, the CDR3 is TGTGCCGCCTTGGGACAGGGGGCAGAAGGCTACACCTTC.

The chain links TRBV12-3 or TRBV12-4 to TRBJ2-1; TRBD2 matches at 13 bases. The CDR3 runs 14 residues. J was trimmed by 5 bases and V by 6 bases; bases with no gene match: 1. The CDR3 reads CASSGLAGDNEQFF. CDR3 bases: TGTGCCAGCAGCGGACTAGCGGGAGACAATGAGCAGTTCTTC.

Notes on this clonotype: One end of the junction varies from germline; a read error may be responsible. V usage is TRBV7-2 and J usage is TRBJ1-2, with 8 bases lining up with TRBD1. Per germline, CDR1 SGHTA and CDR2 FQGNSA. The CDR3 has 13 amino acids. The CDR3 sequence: CVSSLDRGGGYTF. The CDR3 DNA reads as TGTGTCAGCAGCTTAGACAGGGGAGGTGGCTACACCTTC.

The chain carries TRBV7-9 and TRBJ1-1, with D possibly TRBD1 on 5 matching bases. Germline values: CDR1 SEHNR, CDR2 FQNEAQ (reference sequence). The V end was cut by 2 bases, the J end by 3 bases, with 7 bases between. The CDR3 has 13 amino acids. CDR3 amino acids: CASSLLGDTEAFF. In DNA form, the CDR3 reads TGTGCCAGCAGCTTATTAGGGGACACTGAAGCTTTCTTT. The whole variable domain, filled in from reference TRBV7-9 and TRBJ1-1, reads DTGVSQNPRHKITKRGQNVTFRCDPISEHNRLYWYRQTLGQGPEFLTYFQNEAQLEKSRLLSDRFSAERPKGSFSTLEIQRTEQGDSAMYLCASSLLGDTEAFFGQGTRLTVV.

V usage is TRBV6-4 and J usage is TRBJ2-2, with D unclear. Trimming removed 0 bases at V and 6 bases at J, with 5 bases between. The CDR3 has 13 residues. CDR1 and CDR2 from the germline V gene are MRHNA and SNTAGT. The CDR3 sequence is CASSDSASGELFF. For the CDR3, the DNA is TGTGCCAGCAGTGACTCAGCCTCCGGGGAGCTGTTTTTT.

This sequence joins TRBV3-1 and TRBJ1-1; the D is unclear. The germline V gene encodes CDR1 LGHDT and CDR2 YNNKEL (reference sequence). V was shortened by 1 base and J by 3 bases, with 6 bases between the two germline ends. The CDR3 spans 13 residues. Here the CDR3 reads CASSQVGYTEAFF. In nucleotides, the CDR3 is TGTGCCAGCAGCCAAGTGGGGTACACTGAAGCTTTCTTT. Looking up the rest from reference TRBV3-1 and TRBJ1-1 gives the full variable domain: DTAVSQTPKYLVTQMGNDKSIKCEQNLGHDTMYWYKQDSKKFLKIMFSYNNKELIINETVPNRFSPKSPDKAHLNLHINSLELGDSAVYFCASSQVGYTEAFFGQGTRLTVV.

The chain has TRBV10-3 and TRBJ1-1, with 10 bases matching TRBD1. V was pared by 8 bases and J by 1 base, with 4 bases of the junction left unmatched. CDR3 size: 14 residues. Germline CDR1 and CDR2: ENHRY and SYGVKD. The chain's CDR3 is CAISRDRGNTEAFF. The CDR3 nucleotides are TGTGCCATCTCCCGGGACAGGGGGAACACTGAAGCTTTCTTT.

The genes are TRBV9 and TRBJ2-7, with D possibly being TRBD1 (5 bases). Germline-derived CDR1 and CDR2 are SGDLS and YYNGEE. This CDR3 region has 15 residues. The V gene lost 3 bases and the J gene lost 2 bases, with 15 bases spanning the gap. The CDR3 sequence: CASSDSPDTPYEQYF. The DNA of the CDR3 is TGTGCCAGCAGCGACTCTCCGGACACCCCCTACGAGCAGTACTTC.

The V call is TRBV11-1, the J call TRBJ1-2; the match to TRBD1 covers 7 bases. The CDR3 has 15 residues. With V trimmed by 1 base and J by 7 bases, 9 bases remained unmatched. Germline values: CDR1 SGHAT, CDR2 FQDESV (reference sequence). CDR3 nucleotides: TGTGCCAGCAGCTTAGGTGGACAGGAGGTCGGTGGCTACACCTTC. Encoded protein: CASSLGGQEVGGYTF.

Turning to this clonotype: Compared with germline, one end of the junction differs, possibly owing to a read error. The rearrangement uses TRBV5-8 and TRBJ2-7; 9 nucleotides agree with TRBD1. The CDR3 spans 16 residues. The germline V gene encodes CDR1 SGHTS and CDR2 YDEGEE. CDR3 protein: CASSYAPDRGSYEQYF. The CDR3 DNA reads TGTGCCAGCAGCTACGCCCCGGACAGGGGCTCCTACGAGCAGTATTTC. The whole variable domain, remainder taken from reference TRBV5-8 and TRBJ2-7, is EAGVTQSPTHLIKTRGQQATLRCSPISGHTSVYWYQQALGLGLQFLLWYDEGEERNRGNFPPRFSGRQFPNYSSELNVNALELEDSALYLCASSYAPDRGSYEQYFGPGTRLTVT.

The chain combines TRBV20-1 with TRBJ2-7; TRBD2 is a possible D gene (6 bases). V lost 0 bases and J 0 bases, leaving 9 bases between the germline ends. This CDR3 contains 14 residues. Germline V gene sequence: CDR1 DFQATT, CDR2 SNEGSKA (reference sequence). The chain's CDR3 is CSARERGSSYEQYF. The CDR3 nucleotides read TGCAGTGCTAGAGAGCGGGGTAGCTCCTACGAGCAGTACTTC.

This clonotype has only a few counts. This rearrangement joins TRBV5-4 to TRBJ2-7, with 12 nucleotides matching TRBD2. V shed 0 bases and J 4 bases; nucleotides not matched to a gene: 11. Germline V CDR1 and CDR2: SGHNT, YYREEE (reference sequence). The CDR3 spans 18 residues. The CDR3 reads CASSLVGILAGGSYEQYF. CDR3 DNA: TGTGCCAGCAGCTTGGTGGGGATACTAGCGGGAGGATCTTACGAGCAGTACTTC.

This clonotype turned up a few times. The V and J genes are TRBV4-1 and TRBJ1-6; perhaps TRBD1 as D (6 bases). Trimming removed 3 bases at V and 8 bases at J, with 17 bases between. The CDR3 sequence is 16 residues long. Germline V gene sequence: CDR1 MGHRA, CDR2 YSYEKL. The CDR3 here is CASSHPAGGGDSPLHF. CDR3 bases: TGCGCCAGCAGCCATCCCGCAGGCGGGGGCGATTCACCCCTCCACTTT.